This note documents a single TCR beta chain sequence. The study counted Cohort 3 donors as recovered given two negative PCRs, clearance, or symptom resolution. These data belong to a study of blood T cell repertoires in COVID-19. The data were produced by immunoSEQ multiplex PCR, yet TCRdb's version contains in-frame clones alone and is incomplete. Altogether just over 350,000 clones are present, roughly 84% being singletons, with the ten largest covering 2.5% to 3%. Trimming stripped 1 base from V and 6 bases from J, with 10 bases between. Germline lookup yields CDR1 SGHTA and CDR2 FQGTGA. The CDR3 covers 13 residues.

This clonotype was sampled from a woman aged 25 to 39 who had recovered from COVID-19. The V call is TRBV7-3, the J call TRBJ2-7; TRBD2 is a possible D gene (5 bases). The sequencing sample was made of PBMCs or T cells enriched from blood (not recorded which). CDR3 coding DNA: TGTGCCAGCAGCTTAAGTGAAGGGAGCGAGCAGTACTTC. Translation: CASSLSEGSEQYF.